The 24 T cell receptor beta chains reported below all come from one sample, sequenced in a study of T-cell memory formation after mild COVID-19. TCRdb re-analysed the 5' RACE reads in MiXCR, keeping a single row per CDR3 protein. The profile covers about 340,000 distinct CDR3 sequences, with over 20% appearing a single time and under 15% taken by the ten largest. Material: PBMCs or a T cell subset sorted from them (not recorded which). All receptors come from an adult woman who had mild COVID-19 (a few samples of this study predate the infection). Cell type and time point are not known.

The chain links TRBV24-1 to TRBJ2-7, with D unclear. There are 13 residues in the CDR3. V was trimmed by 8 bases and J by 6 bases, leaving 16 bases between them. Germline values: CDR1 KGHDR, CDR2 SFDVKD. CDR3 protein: CATTDASTLEQYF. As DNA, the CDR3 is TGTGCCACCACGGACGCGTCTACGCTCGAGCAGTACTTC.

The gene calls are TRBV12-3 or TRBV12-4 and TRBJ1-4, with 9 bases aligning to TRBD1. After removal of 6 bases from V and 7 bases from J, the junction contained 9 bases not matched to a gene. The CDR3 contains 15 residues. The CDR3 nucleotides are TGTGCCAGCAGCTCTTGGGGACAGGGACGTGAAAAACTGTTTTTT. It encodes CASSSWGQGREKLFF.

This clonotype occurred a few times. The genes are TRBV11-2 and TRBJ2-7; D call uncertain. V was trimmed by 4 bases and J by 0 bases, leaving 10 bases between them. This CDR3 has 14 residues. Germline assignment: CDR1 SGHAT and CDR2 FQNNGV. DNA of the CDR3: TGTGCCAGCAGCTCTGAATGGAGCTCCTACGAGCAGTACTTC. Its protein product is CASSSEWSSYEQYF.

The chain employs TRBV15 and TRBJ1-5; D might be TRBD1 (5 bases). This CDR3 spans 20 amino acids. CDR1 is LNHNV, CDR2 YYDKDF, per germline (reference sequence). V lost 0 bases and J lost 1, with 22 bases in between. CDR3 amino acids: CATSRDLSGRDRRSNQPQHF. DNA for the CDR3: TGTGCCACCAGCAGAGATCTATCGGGACGTGACCGACGAAGCAATCAGCCCCAGCATTTT.

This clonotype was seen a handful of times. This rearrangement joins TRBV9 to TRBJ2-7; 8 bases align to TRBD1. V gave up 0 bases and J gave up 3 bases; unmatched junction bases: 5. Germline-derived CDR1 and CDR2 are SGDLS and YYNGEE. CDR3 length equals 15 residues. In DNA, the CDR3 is TGTGCCAGCAGCGTAGGCCAGGGGGCAATCTACGAGCAGTACTTC. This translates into CASSVGQGAIYEQYF.

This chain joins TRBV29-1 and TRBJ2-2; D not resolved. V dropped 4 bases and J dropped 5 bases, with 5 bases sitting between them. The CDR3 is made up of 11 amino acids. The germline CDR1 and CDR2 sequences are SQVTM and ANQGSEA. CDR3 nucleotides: TGCAGCGTTGGGCAGACCGGGGAGCTGTTTTTT. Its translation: CSVGQTGELFF.

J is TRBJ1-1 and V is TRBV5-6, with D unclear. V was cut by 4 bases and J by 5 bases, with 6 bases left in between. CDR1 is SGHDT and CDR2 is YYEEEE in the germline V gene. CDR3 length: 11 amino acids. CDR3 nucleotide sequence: TGTGCCAGCAGCCAAAGAACTGAAGCTTTCTTT. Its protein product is CASSQRTEAFF.

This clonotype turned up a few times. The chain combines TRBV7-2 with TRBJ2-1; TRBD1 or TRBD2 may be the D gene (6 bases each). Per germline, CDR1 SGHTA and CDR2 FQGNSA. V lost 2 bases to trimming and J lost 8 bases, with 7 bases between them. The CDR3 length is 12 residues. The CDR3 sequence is CASSLRGDEQFF. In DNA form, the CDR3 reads TGTGCCAGCAGCTTAAGGGGGGATGAGCAGTTCTTC.

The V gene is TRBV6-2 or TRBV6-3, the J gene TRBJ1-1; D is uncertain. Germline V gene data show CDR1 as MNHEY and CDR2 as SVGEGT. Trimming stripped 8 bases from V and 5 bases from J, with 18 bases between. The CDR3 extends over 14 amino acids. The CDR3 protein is CASYRQSGRTEAFF. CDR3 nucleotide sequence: TGTGCCAGCTACCGGCAGAGCGGGAGAACTGAAGCTTTCTTT.

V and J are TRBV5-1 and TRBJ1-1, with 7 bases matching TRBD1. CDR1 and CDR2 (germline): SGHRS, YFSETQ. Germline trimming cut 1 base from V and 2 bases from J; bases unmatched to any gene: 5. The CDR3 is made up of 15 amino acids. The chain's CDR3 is CASSLLGTDNTEAFF. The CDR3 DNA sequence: TGCGCCAGCAGCTTGTTGGGGACAGACAACACTGAAGCTTTCTTT. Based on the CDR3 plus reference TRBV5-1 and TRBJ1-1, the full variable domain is KAGVTQTPRYLIKTRGQQVTLSCSPISGHRSVSWYQQTPGQGLQFLFEYFSETQRNKGNFPGRFSGRQFSNSRSEMNVSTLELGDSALYLCASSLLGTDNTEAFFGQGTRLTVV.

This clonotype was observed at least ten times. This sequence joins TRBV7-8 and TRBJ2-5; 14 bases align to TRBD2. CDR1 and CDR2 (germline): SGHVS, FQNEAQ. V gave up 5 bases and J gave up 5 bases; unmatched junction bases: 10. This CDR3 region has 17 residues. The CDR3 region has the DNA TGTGCCAGCAGCACACAGACTAGCGGGGGGGCCTACGAGACCCAGTACTTC. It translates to CASSTQTSGGAYETQYF.

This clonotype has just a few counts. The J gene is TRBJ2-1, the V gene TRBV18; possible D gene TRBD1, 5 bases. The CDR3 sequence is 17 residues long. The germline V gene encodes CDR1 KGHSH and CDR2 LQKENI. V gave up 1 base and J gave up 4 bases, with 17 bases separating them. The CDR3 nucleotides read TGTGCCAGCTCACCACTGGTTCTCGCCAGGGCGTACAATGAGCAGTTCTTC. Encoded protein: CASSPLVLARAYNEQFF.

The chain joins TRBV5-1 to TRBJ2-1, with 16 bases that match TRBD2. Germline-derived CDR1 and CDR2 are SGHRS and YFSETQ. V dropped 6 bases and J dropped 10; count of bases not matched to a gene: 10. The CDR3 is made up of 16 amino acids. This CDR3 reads CASTPGTSGGVREQFF. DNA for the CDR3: TGCGCCAGCACCCCCGGGACTAGCGGGGGGGTGCGGGAGCAGTTCTTC.

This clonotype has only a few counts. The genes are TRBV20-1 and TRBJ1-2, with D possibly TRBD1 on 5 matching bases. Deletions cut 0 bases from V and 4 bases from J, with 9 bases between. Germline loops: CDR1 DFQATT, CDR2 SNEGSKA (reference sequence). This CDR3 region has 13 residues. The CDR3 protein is CSAREGLGYGYTF. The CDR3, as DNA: TGCAGTGCTAGAGAGGGACTGGGCTATGGCTACACCTTC.

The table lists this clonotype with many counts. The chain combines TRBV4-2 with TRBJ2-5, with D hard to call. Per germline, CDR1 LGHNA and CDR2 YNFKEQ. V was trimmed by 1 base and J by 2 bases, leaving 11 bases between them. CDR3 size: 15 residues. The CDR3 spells CASSQGNSRQETQYF. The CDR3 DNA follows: TGTGCCAGCAGCCAAGGCAATAGCAGACAAGAGACCCAGTACTTC.

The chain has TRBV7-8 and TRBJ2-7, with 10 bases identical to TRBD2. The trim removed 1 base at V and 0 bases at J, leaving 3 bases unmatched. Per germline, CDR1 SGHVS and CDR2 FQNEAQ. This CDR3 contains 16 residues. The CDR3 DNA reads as TGTGCCAGCAGCTTAGGACTAGCGGGTGACTCCTACGAGCAGTACTTC. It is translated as CASSLGLAGDSYEQYF.

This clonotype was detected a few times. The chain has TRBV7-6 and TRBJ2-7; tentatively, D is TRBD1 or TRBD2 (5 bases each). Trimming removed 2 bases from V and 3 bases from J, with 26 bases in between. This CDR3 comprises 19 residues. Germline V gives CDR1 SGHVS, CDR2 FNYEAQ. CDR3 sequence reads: CASSLTGRDRDGEFYEQYF. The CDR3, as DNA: TGTGCCAGCAGCTTAACGGGAAGGGACCGGGACGGAGAATTCTACGAGCAGTACTTC. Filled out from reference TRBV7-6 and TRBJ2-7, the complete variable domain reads GAGVSQSPRYKVTKRGQDVALRCDPISGHVSLYWYRQALGQGPEFLTYFNYEAQQDKSGLPNDRFSAERPEGSISTLTIQRTEQRDSAMYRCASSLTGRDRDGEFYEQYFGPGTRLTVT.

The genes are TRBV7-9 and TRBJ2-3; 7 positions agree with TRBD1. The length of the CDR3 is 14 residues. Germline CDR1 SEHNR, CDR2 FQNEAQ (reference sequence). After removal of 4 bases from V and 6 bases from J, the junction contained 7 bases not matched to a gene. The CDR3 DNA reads TGTGCCAGCAGCTCACAGGGGTCGGGCGATACGCAGTATTTT. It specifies CASSSQGSGDTQYF.

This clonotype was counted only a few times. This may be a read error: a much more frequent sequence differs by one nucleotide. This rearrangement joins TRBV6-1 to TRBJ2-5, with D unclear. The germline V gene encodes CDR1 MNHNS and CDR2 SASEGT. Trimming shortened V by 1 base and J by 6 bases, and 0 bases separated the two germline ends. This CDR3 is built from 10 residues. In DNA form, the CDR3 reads TGTGCCAGCAGTGAAGAGACCCAGTACTTC. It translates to CASSEETQYF.

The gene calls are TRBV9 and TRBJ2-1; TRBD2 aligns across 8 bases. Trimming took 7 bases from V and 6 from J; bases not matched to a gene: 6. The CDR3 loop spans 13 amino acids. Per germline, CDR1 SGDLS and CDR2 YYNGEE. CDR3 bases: TGTGCCAGCGGGAGCGGGAGAATCAATGAGCAGTTCTTC. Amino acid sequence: CASGSGRINEQFF.

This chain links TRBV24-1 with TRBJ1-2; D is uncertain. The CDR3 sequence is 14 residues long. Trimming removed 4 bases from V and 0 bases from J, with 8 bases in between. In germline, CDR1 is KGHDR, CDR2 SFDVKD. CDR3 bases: TGTGCCACCAGTGACCAGGCCTCTAACTATGGCTACACCTTC. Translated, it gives CATSDQASNYGYTF.

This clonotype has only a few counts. As DNA, the CDR3 is TGTGCCAGCAGCGTAGCGGGACAGCGCACAGATACGCAGTATTTT. Its translation: CASSVAGQRTDTQYF. V gene TRBV9 combines with J gene TRBJ2-3; 7 nucleotides line up with TRBD1. This CDR3 is built from 15 residues. V shed 0 bases and J 1 base; nucleotides not matched to a gene: 2. Germline CDR1 reads SGDLS; CDR2 reads YYNGEE.

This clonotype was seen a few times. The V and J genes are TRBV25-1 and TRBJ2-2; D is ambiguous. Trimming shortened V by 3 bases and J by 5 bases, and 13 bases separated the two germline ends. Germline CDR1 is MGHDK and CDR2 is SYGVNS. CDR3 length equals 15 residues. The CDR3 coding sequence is TGTGCCAGCAGTGATTCTATCAGTTCAACCGGGGAGCTGTTTTTT. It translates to CASSDSISSTGELFF.

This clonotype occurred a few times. Written as DNA, the CDR3 is TGTGCCAGCATCGGACGCAGCTCCTACAATGAGCAGTTCTTC. It is translated as CASIGRSSYNEQFF. The V call is TRBV6-1, the J call TRBJ2-1; no clear D gene. Looked up from germline, CDR1 is MNHNS and CDR2 is SASEGT. Trimming cost V 7 bases and J 0 bases, with 10 bases left between them. The CDR3 is 14 residues long.